This T cell receptor beta chain was identified during a study of shared clonotypes between healthy human individuals. The trim removed 6 bases at V and 1 base at J, leaving 6 bases unmatched. The CDR3 runs to 15 residues. Germline CDR1 reads MDHEN; CDR2 reads SYDVKM. CD4+ cell separation produced CD45RA+ naive and CD45RA-negative memory subsets. Several immunoSEQ plates received, in even portions, the genomic DNA of each subset. Original methodology: ImmunoSEQ gave junction-only sequences without quality scores, so filtering differed. Sequenced by immunoSEQ multiplex PCR; TCRdb stores in-frame clones only, minus some. That table furnishes V, J and clone size, whereas the DNA furnished D and trimming. The table includes more than 2 million clones, approximately 96% detected once.

The chain couples TRBV28 to TRBJ1-2; TRBD1 agrees at 9 bases. The receptor comes from a man aged 18 to 29 in good health. Sequenced input: naive CD4+ T cells sorted from blood. Sample subset: CD45RA+ positively selected. The CDR3 nucleotides are TGTGCCAGCAGCGGGACAGGGTGGGATAACTATGGCTACACCTTC. This codes for CASSGTGWDNYGYTF.